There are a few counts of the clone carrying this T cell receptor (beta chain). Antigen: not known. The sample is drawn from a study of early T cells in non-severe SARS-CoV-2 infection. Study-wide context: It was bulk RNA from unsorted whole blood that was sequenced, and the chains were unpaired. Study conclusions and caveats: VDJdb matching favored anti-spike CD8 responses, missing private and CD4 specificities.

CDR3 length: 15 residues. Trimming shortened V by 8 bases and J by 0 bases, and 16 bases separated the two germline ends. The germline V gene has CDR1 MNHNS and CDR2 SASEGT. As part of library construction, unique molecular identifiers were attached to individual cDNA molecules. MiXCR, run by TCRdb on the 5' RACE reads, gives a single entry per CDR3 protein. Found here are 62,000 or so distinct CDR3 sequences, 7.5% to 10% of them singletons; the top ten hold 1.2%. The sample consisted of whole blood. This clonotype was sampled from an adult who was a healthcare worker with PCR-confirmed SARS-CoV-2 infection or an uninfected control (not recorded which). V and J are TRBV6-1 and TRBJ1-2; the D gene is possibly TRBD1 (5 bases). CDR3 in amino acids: CASERGGKANYGYTF. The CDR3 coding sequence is TGTGCCAGCGAACGTGGGGGAAAAGCTAACTATGGCTACACCTTC.